The clone carrying this T cell receptor beta chain was seen only once. This specimen belongs to a study of shared clonotypes between healthy human individuals. CD8 cells classed as naive were CD45RO-negative and positively selected for CCR7, excluding terminally differentiated effector memory CD45RA+ cells. Libraries were prepared by immunoSEQ multiplex PCR; TCRdb keeps only in-frame clonotypes and omits some of them. Altogether 650,000 to 800,000 clones are present, about 90% being singletons, with the ten largest covering roughly 24%. This CDR3 is 13 amino acids long. Germline V gene lookup returns CDR1 SGHNT and CDR2 YYREEE (reference sequence). Trimming cost V 6 bases and J 3 bases, with 12 bases left between them.

The chain uses TRBV5-4 and TRBJ1-1; TRBD1 is a possible D gene (5 bases). This receptor was taken from a man aged 30-40 years in good health. The sequenced material came from naive CD8+ T cells sorted from blood. CDR3 nucleotides: TGTGCCAGCAACAGGTTGGGGGACACTGAAGCTTTCTTT. Protein product: CASNRLGDTEAFF.